Ten or more counts support the clone carrying this T cell receptor (beta chain). Antigen unknown. Individuals who donated were healthy Caucasians from Russia aged about 6 to 90. The ends were cut back, 4 bases at V and 7 bases at J, with 11 bases in the middle. CDR1 is MDHEN and CDR2 is SYDVKM in the germline V gene. This CDR3 contains 13 residues. PCR was performed a second time for roughly 6 to 12 cycles using a sample-barcoded 5' primer and a J-beta primer mix. Unique molecular identifiers of 12 random nucleotides labeled each cDNA. At least 2.5 million CDR3-containing paired-end reads were obtained per sample. TCRdb called the 5' RACE reads again in MiXCR, with one record for every CDR3 protein. Of about 1.1 million distinct CDR3 sequences listed, 30% to 40% are singletons. This sample was taken from a study of blood T cells in healthy people across ages. Study-level findings and limits: Naive T cell percentage by flow cytometry tracked strongly with beta diversity.

The TCR sequence derives from a man between 18 and 29 years old in good health. Source material: blood. The J gene is TRBJ2-1, the V gene TRBV28; D perhaps matches TRBD1 (6 bases). The CDR3 bases are TGTGCCAGCAGTTCCACAGGGTTAAATGAGCAGTTCTTC. Translation: CASSSTGLNEQFF.